This TCR beta chain derives from a study of control samples from healthy donors and cancer patients. Assay: immunoSEQ multiplex PCR; the TCRdb copy retains only in-frame clones and omits some. The data hold about 25,000 clones, with approximately 85% observed a single time. Sequences were obtained from PBMCs. The origin of this receptor is a woman aged 55-70 years with head and neck cancer.

For the CDR3, the DNA is TGTGCCAGCAGCCCAGGACAGGGGAGAGGCGGGAGCAATCAGCCCCAGCATTTT. Its protein product is CASSPGQGRGGSNQPQHF. The chain recombines TRBV7-2 with TRBJ1-5; TRBD1 agrees at 9 bases. CDR1 and CDR2 (germline): SGHTA, FQGNSA. J gave up 1 base and V 5 bases, and 12 bases lay outside the gene matches. The CDR3 loop spans 18 amino acids.